These 27 T cell receptor beta chains originate from one sample sequenced in a study of CXCR3-negative and CXCR3-positive naive CD8 T cells. TRB cDNA libraries were made by UMI-labeled 5' RACE. TCRdb derives one entry per CDR3 protein from the 5' RACE reads, leaving out DNA. This sample's table has fewer than 95,000 distinct CDR3 sequences. The sample taken for sequencing was naive CXCR3- CD8+ T cells from blood. Subset in this sample: CD45RO-CCR7+CD27+CD95- naive CD8+ T cells lacking CXCR3 (TNR3-). These TCRs come from a human donor in good health. Some clones in this sample may be carry-over from other donors' samples.

V and J are TRBV14 and TRBJ1-6; the D call from TCRdb, TRBD1, cannot be confirmed without DNA. The CDR3 covers 16 residues. Per germline, CDR1 SGHDN and CDR2 FVKESK. The chain's CDR3 is CASSPARDSFNSPLHF.

This chain uses TRBV12-3 or TRBV12-4 with TRBJ1-2. The CDR3 loop spans 15 amino acids. The CDR3 is CASSSLGGLSYGYTF.

The chain recombines TRBV4-2 with TRBJ2-7; TCRdb lists TRBD2, though no DNA is available to test this call. This CDR3 is 15 amino acids long. Germline values: CDR1 LGHNA, CDR2 YNFKEQ. CDR3 region: CASSQVGLAGGEQYF.

The chain recombines TRBV6-1 with TRBJ2-1. CDR1 and CDR2 from the germline V gene are MNHNS and SASEGT. The CDR3 spans 13 residues. The CDR3 region is CASSVDPVDEQFF.

This chain joins TRBV7-9 and TRBJ2-7; lacking DNA, the TRBD1 call made by TCRdb goes unchecked. The CDR3 is made up of 16 amino acids. Germline lookup yields CDR1 SEHNR and CDR2 FQNEAQ (reference sequence). CDR3 region: CASIGPSGQGSYEQYF.

This chain uses TRBV2 with TRBJ2-5. There are 14 residues in the CDR3. CDR1 and CDR2 from the germline V gene are SNHLY and FYNNEI. The CDR3 region is CASSEAGKVETQYF.

The CDR3 spells CASSARWTGEPYEQYF. The chain links TRBV7-9 to TRBJ2-7; TCRdb's D call of TRBD1 is untestable without DNA. The germline V gene encodes CDR1 SEHNR and CDR2 FQNEAQ (reference sequence). The CDR3 contains 16 residues.

The V and J genes are TRBV19 and TRBJ2-3; there is no DNA to check the TCRdb D call of TRBD2. Germline lookup yields CDR1 LNHDA and CDR2 SQIVND (reference sequence). This CDR3 contains 15 residues. The CDR3 loop reads CASSILEGWEDTQYF.

The rearrangement joins TRBV20-1 to TRBJ2-3. The germline gives CDR1 DFQATT, CDR2 SNEGSKA (reference sequence). This CDR3 comprises 16 residues. CDR3 region: CSARGAVQEWVDTQYF.

The chain employs TRBV10-3 and TRBJ2-2; TCRdb gives TRBD1 as the D gene, but with no DNA this cannot be confirmed. Germline V gene data show CDR1 as ENHRY and CDR2 as SYGVKD. The CDR3 covers 14 residues. The CDR3 region is CAISPGPDTGELFF.

The chain combines TRBV6-2 or TRBV6-3 with TRBJ1-1; TCRdb names TRBD1, which stays unverified in the absence of DNA. The germline V gene encodes CDR1 MNHEY and CDR2 SVGEGT. The CDR3 totals 14 residues. CDR3 sequence reads: CASISTGGRTEAFF.

This chain uses TRBV12-3 or TRBV12-4 with TRBJ1-1; the TCRdb D gene call, TRBD1, has no DNA to confirm it. The CDR3 runs 15 residues. The CDR3 reads CASSPIRDRDTEAFF.

The chain combines TRBV6-1 with TRBJ2-7; the TCRdb call, TRBD1, lacks DNA for checking. CDR3 size: 15 residues. CDR1 and CDR2 from the germline V gene are MNHNS and SASEGT. Here the CDR3 reads CASSEGQGIAYEQYF.

The chain recombines TRBV13 with TRBJ1-2; with no DNA, the TCRdb D assignment of TRBD1 cannot be verified. Germline CDR1 reads PRHDT; CDR2 reads FYEKMQ (reference sequence). CDR3 length: 13 residues. CDR3 residues: CDSSFTGPYGYTF.

The chain carries TRBV7-2 and TRBJ2-7; TCRdb selects TRBD2, and the lack of DNA leaves this call unchecked. CDR3 length: 14 amino acids. CDR1 is SGHTA and CDR2 is FQGNSA in the germline V gene. This CDR3 is CASSLGERTYEQYF.

The rearrangement uses TRBV7-2 and TRBJ2-1. The CDR3 contains 11 residues. In germline, CDR1 is SGHTA, CDR2 FQGNSA. The CDR3 protein is CASSELVEQFF.

The V call is TRBV30, the J call TRBJ1-1. This CDR3 has 13 residues. Germline assignment: CDR1 GTSNPN and CDR2 SVGIG (reference sequence). The chain's CDR3 is CAWRYDTNTEAFF.

The chain carries TRBV4-1 and TRBJ2-7. The CDR3 length is 15 residues. Germline V gene lookup returns CDR1 MGHRA and CDR2 YSYEKL. The CDR3 loop is CASSQQRGSPYEQYF.

CDR3 protein: CASSVDGPYEQYF. This chain connects TRBV6-1 to TRBJ2-7. Germline values: CDR1 MNHNS, CDR2 SASEGT. The CDR3 runs to 13 residues.

CDR3 amino acids: CASSPEGYTQYF. This chain uses TRBV6-5 with TRBJ2-3; with no DNA, the TCRdb D assignment of TRBD2 cannot be verified. The CDR3 length is 12 residues. Germline V gene lookup returns CDR1 MNHEY and CDR2 SVGAGI.

The chain joins TRBV29-1 to TRBJ1-5; there is no DNA to check the TCRdb D call of TRBD1. CDR3 length: 14 residues. CDR1 is SQVTM and CDR2 is ANQGSEA in the germline V gene. CDR3 in amino acids: CSVEDPPGNQPQHF.

V usage is TRBV11-1 and J usage is TRBJ2-7. This CDR3 region has 17 residues. Germline lookup yields CDR1 SGHAT and CDR2 FQDESV (reference sequence). The CDR3 region is CASSLVGYGFRSYEQYF.

The V gene is TRBV2, the J gene TRBJ2-2; TCRdb's D call, TRBD1, is unchecked because there is no DNA. Germline CDR1 reads SNHLY; CDR2 reads FYNNEI. The CDR3 covers 13 residues. The CDR3 spells CASTQGAGGELFF.

The chain joins TRBV4-3 to TRBJ2-5; TCRdb indicates TRBD2, and absent DNA this call remains unverified. Germline loops: CDR1 LGHNA, CDR2 YSLEER. The CDR3 is 15 amino acids. CDR3 residues: CASSPAAWDSETQYF.

This chain joins TRBV6-2 or TRBV6-3 and TRBJ2-5. Germline lookup yields CDR1 MNHEY and CDR2 SVGEGT. This CDR3 has 15 amino acids. The CDR3 region is CASSYPMPYQETQYF.

The V call is TRBV29-1, the J call TRBJ2-2; TCRdb indicates TRBD1, and absent DNA this call remains unverified. The germline V gene has CDR1 SQVTM and CDR2 ANQGSEA. CDR3 size: 15 residues. CDR3 sequence reads: CGGFGAASDTGELFF.

This chain links TRBV12-3 or TRBV12-4 with TRBJ2-7; TCRdb's assignment of TRBD1 cannot be checked, as there is no DNA. The CDR3 runs to 14 residues. CDR3 loop: CASSTGTENYEQYF.